The entry below gives a single T cell receptor beta chain sequence along with its context. Its antigen remains unidentified. Using immunoSEQ multiplex PCR, the repertoire was profiled, and TCRdb retains in-frame clones only, with some absent. The sample includes about 120,000 clones, roughly 84% of them seen just once. From the roughly 110-subject validation cohort, which was separate from the approximately 720-subject first cohort, the donors were drawn. The sample is drawn from a study of cytomegalovirus exposure and HLA in healthy donors. CDR3 length: 19 residues. Looked up from germline, CDR1 is SGHTA and CDR2 is FQGNSA. The V and J ends lost 4 bases and 5 bases, in that order; junction bases with no gene match: 19. Study results and caveats: The authors confirmed in vitro that a few CMV-associated chains were specific for CMV antigens.

This chain links TRBV7-2 with TRBJ1-5; 8 bases are a match to TRBD1. Material: PBMCs. The sequence derives from a woman aged 30 to 39 in good health and CMV-seronegative. In DNA form, the CDR3 reads TGTGCCAGCAGCTCTAGGACAGGGTTGAGTCGAACCCGAGATCAGCCCCAGCATTTT. The encoded protein is CASSSRTGLSRTRDQPQHF.